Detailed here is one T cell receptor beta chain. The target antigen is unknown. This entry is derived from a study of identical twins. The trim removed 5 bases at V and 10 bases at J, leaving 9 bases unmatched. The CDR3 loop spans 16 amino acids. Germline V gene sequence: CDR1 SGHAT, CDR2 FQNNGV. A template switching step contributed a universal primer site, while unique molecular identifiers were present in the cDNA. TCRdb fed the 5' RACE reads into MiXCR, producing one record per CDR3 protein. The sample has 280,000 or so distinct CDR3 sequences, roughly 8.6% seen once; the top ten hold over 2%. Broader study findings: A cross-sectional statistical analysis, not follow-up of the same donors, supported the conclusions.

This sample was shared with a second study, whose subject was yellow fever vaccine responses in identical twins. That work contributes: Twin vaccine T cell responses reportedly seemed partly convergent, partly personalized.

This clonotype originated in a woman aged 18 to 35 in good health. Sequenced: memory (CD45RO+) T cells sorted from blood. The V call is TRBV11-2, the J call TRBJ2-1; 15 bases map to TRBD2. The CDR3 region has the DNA TGTGCCAGCAGCACTACGTTGGGACTAGCGGGGGGAGAGCAGTTCTTC. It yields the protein CASSTTLGLAGGEQFF.